The sequence of this TCR beta chain was determined in a study of blood T cell repertoires in COVID-19. Study as a whole: Acute-phase and convalescent COVID-19 samples originated in the United States, Italy and Spain. In each case, the material was cDNA or gDNA derived from T cells, B-cell-depleted T cells, or PBMCs.

CDR1 SGHAT and CDR2 FQDESV come from the germline V gene (reference sequence). V was trimmed by 2 bases and J by 7 bases, leaving 14 bases between them. This CDR3 is 14 amino acids long. In the original workflow: Reference gene primer amplification gave nucleated cell count estimates. Method: immunoSEQ multiplex PCR; TCRdb's copy keeps in-frame clones and lacks some. The DNA gave D and trimming, while V, J and clone size come from that table. The profile covers over 250,000 clones, with 85% to 90% appearing a single time and roughly 1.6% taken by the ten largest. J is TRBJ1-1 and V is TRBV11-1; no clear D gene. The source material was peripheral blood. The clonotype comes from a woman aged 40 to 50 who had recovered from COVID-19. This chain's CDR3 is CASSLLDGDDEAFF. The CDR3 nucleotides read TGTGCCAGCAGCTTACTGGACGGGGATGATGAAGCTTTCTTT.